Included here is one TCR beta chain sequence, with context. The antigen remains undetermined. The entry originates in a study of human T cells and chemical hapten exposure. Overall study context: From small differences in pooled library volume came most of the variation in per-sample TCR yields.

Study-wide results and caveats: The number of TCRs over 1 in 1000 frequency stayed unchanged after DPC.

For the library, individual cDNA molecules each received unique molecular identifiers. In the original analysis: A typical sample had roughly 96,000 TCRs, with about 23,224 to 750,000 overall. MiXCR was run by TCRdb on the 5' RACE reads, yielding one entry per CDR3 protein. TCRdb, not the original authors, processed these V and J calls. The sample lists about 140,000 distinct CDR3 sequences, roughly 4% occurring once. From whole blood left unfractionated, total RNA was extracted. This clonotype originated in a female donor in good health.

CDR3 amino acids: CASSLAGDRGWTEAFF. CDR3 in DNA: TGTGCCAGCAGCTTGGCCGGAGACAGGGGGTGGACTGAAGCTTTCTTT. The chain has TRBV5-6 and TRBJ1-1; 9 bases are a match to TRBD1. V trimming: 0 bases; J trimming: 5 bases; junction bases outside the gene matches: 8. CDR1 SGHDT and CDR2 YYEEEE come from the germline V gene. This CDR3 region has 16 residues.